A selection of T cell receptor beta chains follows, all from one sample in a study of beta chain features in type 1 diabetes. Assay used: immunoSEQ multiplex PCR; TCRdb lists only in-frame clones, some missing. Among roughly 730,000 clones listed, around 15% were seen once. Sequenced sample: naive CD4+ T cells from blood. The receptors here all came from a man between 18 and 29 years old with type 1 diabetes. CDR3s include the opening cysteine and the closing phenylalanine or tryptophan. The D gene is left open where the match is weak. Not every row has a clone size; where given, it reads once, few, many or a size class.

J gene | D gene | V gene | clone size | CDR3 DNA | CDR3 protein
TRBJ1-1 | . | TRBV30 | . | TGTGCCTGGAGTTCCTTAACAGGCATGAACACTGAAGCTTTCTTT | CAWSSLTGMNTEAFF
TRBJ1-4 | TRBD1 | TRBV2 | few | TGTGCCAGCAGAACCGGGACAGATAATGAAAAACTGTTTTTT | CASRTGTDNEKLFF
TRBJ1-1 | TRBD1 | TRBV29-1 | . | TGCAGCGTGGGGGGGACAGTGAACACTGAAGCTTTCTTT | CSVGGTVNTEAFF
TRBJ2-5 | . | TRBV18 | . | TGTGCCAGCTCACAAGGTAGTCAAGAGACCCAGTACTTC | CASSQGSQETQYF
TRBJ2-4 | TRBD2 | TRBV7-9 | few | TGTGCCAGCAGCTCAGAACTACTAGCGGGGGCCCGAAAGGGAGACATTCAGTACTTC | CASSSELLAGARKGDIQYF
TRBJ1-1 | TRBD1 | TRBV23-1 | few | TGCGCCAGCAGTCCATCGGGCACCGGGACAGGGCTCGGGAAAACTGAAGCTTTCTTT | CASSPSGTGTGLGKTEAFF
TRBJ1-1 | . | TRBV30 | few | TGTGCCTCCCCGGCGAGGGGGGACACTGAAGCTTTCTTT | CASPARGDTEAFF
TRBJ1-5 | . | TRBV2 | few | TGTGCCAGCAGTGAAGTCACAGTAAATCAGCCCCAGCATTTT | CASSEVTVNQPQHF
TRBJ1-6 | . | TRBV11-2 | few | TGTGCCAGCAGCCCAGGGGTGGCAGCCTTTCGCTCCTATAATTCACCCCTCCACTTT | CASSPGVAAFRSYNSPLHF
TRBJ1-5 | . | TRBV7-6 | . | TGTGCCAGCGCCCCGACTGCAAATAGCAATCAGCCCCAGCATTTT | CASAPTANSNQPQHF
TRBJ2-2 | . | TRBV7-9 | few | TGTGCCAGCAGCCCAGTCGGGGAGCTGTTTTTT | CASSPVGELFF
TRBJ2-3 | . | TRBV2 | few | TGTGCCAGCTGCTATTTGGATACGCAGTATTTT | CASCYLDTQYF
TRBJ2-6 | . | TRBV9 | . | TGTGCCAGCAGCGTAGGGCCCAGGGCCAACGTCCTGACTTTC | CASSVGPRANVLTF
TRBJ1-3 | . | TRBV10-3 | few | TGTGCCATCAGTGAAAGCACTACCTCTGGAAACACCATATATTTT | CAISESTTSGNTIYF
TRBJ1-5 | TRBD1 | TRBV5-1 | . | TGCGCCAGCAGCTCCGGACAGGGCGGTCAGCCCCAGCATTTT | CASSSGQGGQPQHF
TRBJ2-1 | TRBD1 | TRBV10-3 | few | TGTGCCATCAGAGATGACAGGGTGGGTGAGCAGTTCTTC | CAIRDDRVGEQFF
TRBJ2-2 | . | TRBV7-7 | . | TGTGCCAGCAGCAAACTTCCCCCCTACGAGCTGTTTTTT | CASSKLPPYELFF
TRBJ1-2 | . | TRBV6-5 | . | TGTGCCAGCAGTCCCAGGAGAACTAACTATGGCTACACCTTC | CASSPRRTNYGYTF
TRBJ1-2 | . | TRBV27 | . | TGTGCCAGCAGTTTGAGGAGGGAGAGGGGTTCCCCAAACTATGGCTACACCTTC | CASSLRRERGSPNYGYTF
TRBJ2-3 | . | TRBV29-1 | few | TGCAGCGTTACAGGGACTAGCACAGATACGCAGTATTTT | CSVTGTSTDTQYF